Below, 10 T cell receptor beta chains from the same sample are listed, as sequenced in a study of CD8+CD57+ T cells in acquired aplastic anemia. Investigators profiled TCR beta VDJ and CDR3 from genomic DNA template. One entry per CDR3 protein, called by TCRdb with MiXCR from the reads. This table has under 200,000 distinct CDR3 sequences, around 40% appearing once. The sequencing input was sorted CD4+, CD8+, or CD8+CD57+ T cells (not recorded which) from PBMCs. The receptors derive from a human donor in good health.

This rearrangement joins TRBV5-1 to TRBJ1-6, with D tentatively TRBD1 (5 bases). The CDR3 has 13 amino acids. The V gene lost 7 bases and the J gene lost 9 bases, with 14 bases spanning the gap. Germline V gene sequence: CDR1 SGHRS, CDR2 YFSETQ. The CDR3 region has the DNA TGCGCCAGCTTAGCGCAAAGGGGTTCACCCCTCCACTTT. Translation: CASLAQRGSPLHF. The full variable domain, rest sourced from reference TRBV5-1 and TRBJ1-6, is KAGVTQTPRYLIKTRGQQVTLSCSPISGHRSVSWYQQTPGQGLQFLFEYFSETQRNKGNFPGRFSGRQFSNSRSEMNVSTLELGDSALYLCASLAQRGSPLHFGNGTRLTVT.

The rearrangement uses TRBV20-1 and TRBJ1-4; D is uncertain. Trimming pared 6 bases from V and 6 bases from J, leaving 20 bases between. This CDR3 has 15 residues. Germline V gene sequence: CDR1 DFQATT, CDR2 SNEGSKA (reference sequence). CDR3 sequence reads: CSASSRPAVDEKLFF. As DNA, the CDR3 is TGCAGTGCCAGTAGTCGCCCCGCCGTAGATGAAAAACTGTTTTTT.

The table lists this clonotype with a count of one. V is TRBV7-3 and J is TRBJ2-2; D is unresolved. V was cut by 2 bases and J by 1 base, with 8 bases left in between. Germline-derived CDR1 and CDR2 are SGHTA and FQGTGA. This CDR3 has 15 amino acids. CDR3 nucleotides: TGTGCCAGCAGCTTAGGGGTCGTGAACACCGGGGAGCTGTTTTTT. Encoded protein: CASSLGVVNTGELFF. The complete variable domain, with remaining parts taken from reference TRBV7-3 and TRBJ2-2, reads GAGVSQTPSNKVTEKGKYVELRCDPISGHTALYWYRQSLGQGPEFLIYFQGTGAADDSGLPNDRFFAVRPEGSVSTLKIQRTERGDSAVYLCASSLGVVNTGELFFGEGSRLTVL.

This clonotype was seen at least ten times. The V and J genes are TRBV7-2 and TRBJ1-5, with TRBD1 matching over 7 bases. The CDR3 has 13 amino acids. V trimming: 5 bases; J trimming: 4 bases; junction bases outside the gene matches: 2. Germline V gene data show CDR1 as SGHTA and CDR2 as FQGNSA. The CDR3 spells CASSPDRNQPQHF. The CDR3 DNA is TGTGCCAGCAGCCCGGACAGGAATCAGCCCCAGCATTTT.

This chain joins TRBV7-6 and TRBJ2-7; D remains unclear. Trimming removed 1 base at V and 3 bases at J, with 7 bases between. The CDR3 runs to 13 residues. Germline CDR1 SGHVS, CDR2 FNYEAQ. The CDR3 spells CASSLDALYEQYF. The CDR3 coding sequence is TGTGCCAGCAGCTTAGATGCCCTCTACGAGCAGTACTTC.

This clonotype was recorded a few times. A much more abundant neighbour one base away suggests this may be a read error. The DNA of the CDR3 is TGTGCCAGCGAGAGAGGGACTAGCGGGAGAGACGAGCAGTACTTC. Protein sequence: CASERGTSGRDEQYF. The chain links TRBV6-1 to TRBJ2-7; 14 bases match TRBD2. There are 15 residues in the CDR3. V lost 8 bases and J lost 5; bases outside the gene matches: 8. From germline, CDR1 is MNHNS and CDR2 SASEGT.

This clonotype has a count of ten or more. V gene TRBV4-1 combines with J gene TRBJ2-2; 7 nucleotides align to TRBD2. The CDR3 has 17 amino acids. The trim removed 1 base at V and 4 bases at J, leaving 9 bases unmatched. In germline, CDR1 is MGHRA, CDR2 YSYEKL. The DNA for the CDR3 is TGCGCCAGCAGCCAAGGAGGGAGGGCCCGTGGCACCGGGGAGCTGTTTTTT. It codes for CASSQGGRARGTGELFF.

In its sample, this clonotype was seen a few times. This chain uses TRBV7-9 with TRBJ1-4, with 12 bases lining up with TRBD1. Germline values: CDR1 SEHNR, CDR2 FQNEAQ (reference sequence). V shed 6 bases and J 1 base; nucleotides not matched to a gene: 9. The CDR3 sequence is 18 residues long. CDR3 bases: TGTGCCAGCAGACCGATCGGGACAGGGGGCAAAACTAATGAAAAACTGTTTTTT. Its translation is CASRPIGTGGKTNEKLFF.

The chain couples TRBV25-1 to TRBJ1-2; D unresolved. The CDR3 has 14 amino acids. Looked up from germline, CDR1 is MGHDK and CDR2 is SYGVNS. V lost 0 bases and J 5 bases, leaving 10 bases between the germline ends. The DNA of the CDR3 is TGTGCCAGCAGTGAATATCAGTTCCCATATGGCTACACCTTC. As protein: CASSEYQFPYGYTF.

This clonotype turned up a few times. The CDR3 DNA follows: TGTGCCAGCAGTCCAGGGGTCAATGAGCAGTTCTTC. Its protein product is CASSPGVNEQFF. The gene calls are TRBV25-1 and TRBJ2-1; perhaps TRBD1 as D (6 bases). Trimming took 5 bases from V and 6 from J, leaving 8 bases between them. CDR1 MGHDK and CDR2 SYGVNS come from the germline V gene. The CDR3 has 12 residues.